This TCR beta chain is from a study of post-analysis software for immune sequencing data. On the study more broadly: The courses of disease that were included comprised relapsing-remitting, secondary progressive and progressive-relapsing multiple sclerosis.

With 3 bases removed from V and 3 bases from J, the gap between germline ends came to 15 bases. The CDR3 loop spans 14 amino acids. CDR1 is DFQATT and CDR2 is SNEGSKA in the germline V gene (reference sequence). In the case of this clonotype: What it binds is unknown.

Study outcomes and limitations: In multiple sclerosis, normalized Chao1 diversity was significantly below that of controls. TRBV segments more frequent in patients than in controls numbered about 5 and included TRBV5-6, TRBV5-1 and TRBV20-1.

Unique molecular identifiers were built into the TCR beta cDNA libraries. Each CDR3 protein gets one entry after TCRdb re-called the PCR reads with MiXCR. Of about 430,000 distinct CDR3 sequences listed, roughly 38% were seen once; the top ten hold around 8%. Specimen: blood. This sequence was found in a girl aged 2-10 years with multiple sclerosis. The chain couples TRBV20-1 to TRBJ2-7; weak D call: TRBD2 (5 bases). The CDR3 DNA reads as TGCAGTGCTAGGCCCCCCGGACTGGGCTACGAGCAGTACTTC. Translating gives CSARPPGLGYEQYF.